These T cell receptor beta chains were read from a single sample in a study of blood T cells in healthy people across ages. TCRdb re-called the 5' RACE reads with MiXCR, one entry per CDR3 protein. The sample holds roughly 1,100,000 distinct CDR3 sequences, about 25% seen once. These data were also reused for a study on T cells of mothers and their children.

The sequencing input was blood. Receptors originate from a girl aged 2 to 9 in good health. CDR3s include the opening cysteine and the closing phenylalanine or tryptophan. The order of the fields is D gene, J gene, clone size, V gene, CDR3 protein, CDR3 DNA. The D gene is left open where the match is weak. Size tells how often a clone was seen (once, few, many) or the class of an expanded clone, and some rows leave it out.

TRBD2,TRBJ2-1,-,TRBV4-3,CASSQAAGSWDEQFF,TGCGCCAGCAGCCAAGCAGCGGGAAGTTGGGATGAGCAGTTCTTC
-,TRBJ2-7,few,TRBV2,CASRSGTSYEQYF,TGTGCCAGCAGGAGCGGAACCTCCTACGAGCAGTACTTC
TRBD1,TRBJ2-5,-,TRBV15,CATNYQGPGQLQETQYF,TGTGCCACCAACTACCAGGGACCGGGACAGCTGCAAGAGACCCAGTACTTC
-,TRBJ2-2,few,TRBV12-3/TRBV12-4,CASSRGFSPGELFF,TGTGCCAGCAGTCGGGGTTTTTCACCCGGGGAGCTGTTTTTT
TRBD2,TRBJ2-5,-,TRBV7-3,CASSPTPLATQETQYF,TGTGCCAGCAGCCCTACACCACTAGCGACCCAAGAGACCCAGTACTTC
-,TRBJ1-2,few,TRBV7-9,CASSSRVGEPNYGYTF,TGTGCCAGCAGCTCACGAGTTGGGGAGCCTAACTATGGCTACACCTTC
-,TRBJ2-1,-,TRBV13,CASSSPSDNSYNEQFF,TGTGCCAGCAGCTCCCCGTCTGATAACTCCTACAATGAGCAGTTCTTC
-,TRBJ2-6,-,TRBV3-1,CASSQASAGANVLTF,TGTGCCAGCAGCCAAGCCTCGGCCGGGGCCAACGTCCTGACTTTC
-,TRBJ2-3,-,TRBV29-1,CSVEEGILKADTQYF,TGCAGCGTTGAAGAGGGAATCCTCAAGGCAGATACGCAGTATTTT
-,TRBJ2-7,few,TRBV19,CASSGGGSEQYF,TGTGCCAGTAGTGGTGGGGGGAGCGAGCAGTACTTC
TRBD2,TRBJ2-1,few,TRBV7-2,CASSLGGLAGVKFF,TGTGCCAGCAGCTTAGGAGGACTAGCGGGAGTAAAGTTCTTC
-,TRBJ1-1,-,TRBV7-2,CASSLAGGRAFF,TGTGCCAGCAGCTTAGCTGGGGGCCGCGCTTTCTTT
TRBD2,TRBJ2-1,-,TRBV20-1,CSARDLSGGNNEQFF,TGCAGTGCTAGAGATTTAAGCGGGGGTAACAATGAGCAGTTCTTC
-,TRBJ2-2,-,TRBV6-2/TRBV6-3,CASSSGSDTGELFF,TGTGCCAGCAGTTCGGGGTCCGACACCGGGGAGCTGTTTTTT
-,TRBJ2-3,few,TRBV29-1,CSAHPGDTQYF,TGCAGCGCGCATCCAGGAGATACGCAGTATTTT
-,TRBJ2-5,-,TRBV20-1,CSASWDRESQETQYF,TGCAGTGCTTCTTGGGACCGGGAGTCCCAAGAGACCCAGTACTTC
TRBD2,TRBJ2-3,few,TRBV7-9,CASNLAGGAPDTQYF,TGTGCCAGCAATTTAGCGGGAGGAGCACCCGATACGCAGTATTTT
-,TRBJ1-2,many,TRBV28,CASRDSYGYTF,TGTGCCAGCAGGGATAGCTATGGCTACACCTTC